The 2 T cell receptor beta chains reported below all come from one sample, sequenced in a study of blood T cell repertoires in COVID-19. Sequenced by immunoSEQ multiplex PCR; TCRdb stores in-frame clones only, minus some. Of approximately 250,000 clones detected, 70% to 90% appear once; the ten largest clones hold roughly 5%. The sample comprised peripheral blood. The receptors derive from a woman aged 60-75 years with COVID-19, enrolled during active disease.

The chain combines TRBV28 with TRBJ1-2; D gene uncertain. Trimming removed 2 bases from V and 7 bases from J, with 11 bases in between. The length of the CDR3 is 13 residues. Germline V CDR1 and CDR2: MDHEN, SYDVKM. The CDR3 DNA reads as TGTGCCAGCAGTTTAACCGGGTTCCCTGGCTACACCTTC. Encoded protein: CASSLTGFPGYTF.

V usage is TRBV19 and J usage is TRBJ2-2, with TRBD2 identical over 11 bases. Germline trimming cut 4 bases from V and 6 bases from J; bases unmatched to any gene: 7. The CDR3 length is 16 residues. The germline V gene encodes CDR1 LNHDA and CDR2 SQIVND (reference sequence). Here the CDR3 DNA reads TGTGCCAGTAGTACCGGGACTAGCGGATTATCCGGGGAGCTGTTTTTT. Translation gives CASSTGTSGLSGELFF.